The next 25 T cell receptor beta chains were all read from a single sample in a study of breast tumors, draining lymph nodes, adjacent tissues listed by TCRdb under 2016. Libraries were prepared through multiplex PCR. The reads were generated on an Illumina HiSeq 2000. The raw public data were reprocessed by TCRdb itself: fastp quality trimming at Q25, MiXCR clonotype calling, in-frame beta chains only. Entries that share a CDR3 protein sequence are merged under the most common genes and DNA. This sample comprises approximately 190,000 distinct CDR3 sequences, 31% of them detected only once. 4.3% of the sample is in the top ten clones. Lymph node samples were obtained from the axillary draining lymph nodes of breast cancer patients. The specimen was axillary lymph node tissue. These receptors all stem from a female donor with breast cancer. Some clones in this sample may be carry-over from other donors' samples.

This clonotype was counted ten times or more. The chain carries TRBV14 and TRBJ1-5, with D uncertain. Trimming cost V 1 base and J 4 bases, with 5 bases left between them. The length of the CDR3 is 13 residues. The germline CDR1 and CDR2 sequences are SGHDN and FVKESK. The DNA of the CDR3 is TGTGCCAGCAGCCAAGGGTTGAATCAGCCCCAGCATTTT. It translates to CASSQGLNQPQHF.

There are many counts of this clonotype. This chain joins TRBV2 and TRBJ2-3, with D possibly being TRBD2 (6 bases). Germline V gene sequence: CDR1 SNHLY, CDR2 FYNNEI. Trimming took 5 bases from V and 0 from J, leaving 9 bases between them. This CDR3 comprises 14 residues. In DNA form, the CDR3 reads TGTGCCAGCAGTCCGGGACTGAGCACAGATACGCAGTATTTT. Protein sequence: CASSPGLSTDTQYF.

This clonotype came up many times. This chain joins TRBV4-1 and TRBJ2-3; the D is unclear. Trimming took 4 bases from V and 1 from J, leaving 9 bases between them. The CDR3 is 14 residues long. Looked up from germline, CDR1 is MGHRA and CDR2 is YSYEKL. The CDR3: CASSPLHGTDTQYF. The CDR3 DNA is TGCGCCAGCAGCCCGCTCCACGGCACAGATACGCAGTATTTT.

For this clonotype: Given the absence of the conserved phenylalanine or tryptophan at the CDR3 end, a read error is likely. The chain recombines TRBV5-1 with TRBJ2-7, with D perhaps TRBD2 (5 bases). This CDR3 spans 14 amino acids. CDR1 and CDR2 (germline): SGHRS, YFSETQ. The V end was cut by 0 bases, the J end by 5 bases, with 12 bases between. CDR3 residues: CASSLELVADEQYL. CDR3 in DNA: TGCGCCAGCAGCTTGGAACTAGTGGCGGACGAGCAGTACCTC.

On this clonotype itself: With a much larger clone just one base away, this may be a read error. The chain is built from TRBV7-9 and TRBJ2-4, with unresolved D. Germline CDR1 reads SEHNR; CDR2 reads FQNEAQ (reference sequence). The CDR3 is made up of 13 amino acids. The DNA of the CDR3 is TGTGCCAGCGGCTTATCAGTGGAAAACATTCAGTACTTC. It encodes CASGLSVENIQYF.

The table lists this clonotype with many counts. V usage is TRBV2 and J usage is TRBJ2-1; 10 nucleotides match TRBD1. Germline V gene lookup returns CDR1 SNHLY and CDR2 FYNNEI. CDR3 length: 15 residues. The trim removed 4 bases at V and 2 bases at J, leaving 2 bases unmatched. The CDR3 sequence is CASSGDRGAYNEQFF. Written as DNA, the CDR3 is TGTGCCAGCAGTGGGGACAGGGGAGCCTACAATGAGCAGTTCTTC.

This clonotype was recorded at least ten times. The rearrangement joins TRBV19 to TRBJ2-7, with D possibly matching TRBD1 (6 bases). This CDR3 has 15 amino acids. The germline CDR1 and CDR2 sequences are LNHDA and SQIVND (reference sequence). V was shortened by 4 bases and J by 8 bases, with 21 bases between the two germline ends. In DNA, the CDR3 is TGTGCCAGTAGTAGAGGGTCTCGGGGCCAGGGGAAGCAGTACTTC. Amino acids: CASSRGSRGQGKQYF.

As to this clonotype: At one boundary the junction diverges from the germline segment, which might be a read error. This rearrangement joins TRBV7-9 to TRBJ1-2; 10 bases agree with TRBD1. The CDR3 runs 15 residues. Germline values: CDR1 SEHNR, CDR2 FQNEAQ (reference sequence). The CDR3 is CASSLSGTGDTGYPF. The CDR3 bases are TGTGCCAGCAGCTTATCTGGGACAGGGGATACAGGCTACCCCTTC.

This clonotype appeared many times. The chain uses TRBV7-9 and TRBJ1-2; TRBD1 agrees at 9 bases. This CDR3 has 13 residues. CDR1 is SEHNR and CDR2 is FQNEAQ in the germline V gene (reference sequence). V shed 4 bases and J 8 bases; nucleotides not matched to a gene: 5. CDR3 in amino acids: CASSWGQGDGYTF. In nucleotides, the CDR3 is TGTGCCAGCAGCTGGGGACAGGGAGACGGCTACACCTTC.

The table lists this clonotype with many counts. V and J are TRBV2 and TRBJ1-2; tentatively, D is TRBD1 (5 bases). Per germline, CDR1 SNHLY and CDR2 FYNNEI. The CDR3 spans 13 residues. Trimming pared 1 base from V and 4 bases from J, leaving 7 bases between. The CDR3 is CASSEEQVYGYTF. Here the CDR3 DNA reads TGTGCCAGCAGTGAAGAACAGGTCTATGGCTACACCTTC.

This clonotype was counted at least ten times. The rearrangement joins TRBV18 to TRBJ2-5; the D call may be TRBD1 or TRBD2 (5 bases each). CDR1 and CDR2 (germline): KGHSH, LQKENI. V was pared by 0 bases and J by 5 bases, with 13 bases between. The CDR3 loop spans 15 amino acids. CDR3 nucleotide sequence: TGTGCCAGCTCACCACCCTCCAGGGAGCGGGAGACCCAGTACTTC. Translated: CASSPPSRERETQYF.

This clonotype was recorded at least ten times. This chain uses TRBV18 with TRBJ2-5; D is perhaps TRBD1 (8 bases). This CDR3 has 16 amino acids. The ends were cut back, 5 bases at V and 2 bases at J, with 18 bases in the middle. CDR1 and CDR2 (germline): KGHSH, LQKENI. The CDR3 region has the DNA TGTGCCAGCTCATCCCGACAGGGGAGGGAACAAGAGACCCAGTACTTC. Translation: CASSSRQGREQETQYF.

The V call is TRBV14, the J call TRBJ1-2; 11 bases fit TRBD1. Trimming removed 8 bases from V and 4 bases from J; junction bases left unmatched: 3. In germline, CDR1 is SGHDN, CDR2 FVKESK. This CDR3 region has 13 residues. CDR3 residues: CASRTGGSYGYTF. For the CDR3, the DNA is TGTGCCAGCCGGACAGGGGGCTCCTATGGCTACACCTTC.

Points on this clonotype: The CDR3 ends on some other residue instead of the conserved phenylalanine or tryptophan, so this is likely a read error. The V gene is TRBV7-9, the J gene TRBJ2-7, with 7 bases identical to TRBD2. Germline-derived CDR1 and CDR2 are SEHNR and FQNEAQ (reference sequence). The CDR3 consists of 14 residues. This chain's CDR3 is CTSSFGDYTYEQYL. CDR3 coding DNA: TGTACCAGCAGCTTCGGGGACTATACCTACGAGCAGTACCTC.

Concerning this clonotype itself: A much larger clone is a single base away; this may be a read error. The chain links TRBV6-1 to TRBJ1-2, with 7 nucleotides matching TRBD1. CDR1 MNHNS and CDR2 SASEGT come from the germline V gene. Germline trimming cut 5 bases from V and 7 bases from J; bases unmatched to any gene: 7. The CDR3 has 13 amino acids. The CDR3 DNA reads as TGTGCCAGCAGTCATACAGGGGAAGGTGGCTACACCTTC. This translates into CASSHTGEGGYTF.

There are many counts of this clonotype. The chain uses TRBV6-2 or TRBV6-3 and TRBJ2-5; 8 bases fit TRBD2. The length of the CDR3 is 14 residues. CDR1 MNHEY and CDR2 SVGEGT come from the germline V gene. Germline trimming cut 6 bases from V and 5 bases from J; bases unmatched to any gene: 8. The CDR3 is CASSPGLVDETQYF. In nucleotides, the CDR3 is TGTGCCAGCAGCCCGGGACTAGTAGACGAGACCCAGTACTTC.

This clonotype was counted ten times or more. The chain joins TRBV12-3 or TRBV12-4 to TRBJ2-5; 7 bases agree with TRBD1. J lost 5 bases, V lost 5 bases, and 5 bases had no gene match. The CDR3 is 13 residues long. CDR3 bases: TGTGCCAGCAGTCCAGGGACAGAGGAGACCCAGTACTTC. Translated: CASSPGTEETQYF.

This clonotype was counted many times. The genes are TRBV15 and TRBJ1-3; unclear D gene. V was clipped by 0 bases and J by 15 bases, with 12 bases between them. CDR1 is LNHNV and CDR2 is YYDKDF in the germline V gene (reference sequence). The CDR3 consists of 12 residues. CDR3 coding DNA: TGTGCCACCAGCAGAGATCATGGCAGCTCATATTTT. Protein: CATSRDHGSSYF.

This clonotype has only a few counts. Written as DNA, the CDR3 is TGTGCCAGCAGCGGGGGACTAGCTGGGGAGACCCAGTACTTC. Translated: CASSGGLAGETQYF. The gene calls are TRBV5-6 and TRBJ2-5; the match to TRBD2 covers 9 bases. The germline gives CDR1 SGHDT, CDR2 YYEEEE. V lost 4 bases to trimming and J lost 5 bases; unmatched junction nucleotides: 6. The CDR3 is 14 residues long.

This clonotype came up once. V usage is TRBV5-6 and J usage is TRBJ1-3, with D tentatively TRBD1 (6 bases). Trimming removed 6 bases from V and 12 bases from J, with 28 bases in between. CDR1 and CDR2 (germline): SGHDT, YYEEEE. The CDR3 spans 16 residues. The CDR3 DNA sequence: TGTGCCAGCACCCTAGGCCCAAGGGGGTCTGGAAGCATCATATATTTT. Amino acid sequence: CASTLGPRGSGSIIYF.

This clonotype showed up just a few times. A much more abundant neighbour one base away suggests this may be a read error. The chain carries TRBV6-4 and TRBJ2-5; D unresolved. V was trimmed by 5 bases and J by 5 bases, leaving 15 bases between them. The CDR3 contains 14 residues. Per germline, CDR1 MRHNA and CDR2 SNTAGT. Here the CDR3 reads CASSHKGFRETQYF. In DNA form, the CDR3 reads TGTGCCAGCAGTCATAAAGGCTTTCGCGAGACCCAGTACTTC.

There are many counts of this clonotype. The CDR3 DNA reads TGTGCCAGCAGCTTGGCCGGGAGCGGGGGGGCCTCCGGGGAGCTGTTTTTT. Encoded protein: CASSLAGSGGASGELFF. V is TRBV5-8 and J is TRBJ2-2; 10 nucleotides align to TRBD2. CDR1 SGHTS and CDR2 YDEGEE come from the germline V gene. The CDR3 is made up of 17 amino acids. V lost 0 bases and J lost 6; bases outside the gene matches: 8.

About this clonotype itself: A much larger clone differs from this one at a single base, so this may be a read error. The chain has TRBV20-1 and TRBJ2-1, with TRBD2 as a possible D gene (7 bases). The CDR3 runs to 15 residues. The germline V gene has CDR1 DFQATT and CDR2 SNEGSKA (reference sequence). This chain's CDR3 is CSARDNRGAFNEQSF. Here the CDR3 DNA reads TGCAGTGCTAGAGATAACCGGGGGGCCTTCAATGAGCAGTCCTTC.

The chain employs TRBV11-2 and TRBJ1-1, with D uncertain. This CDR3 is built from 12 residues. The germline V and J ends were trimmed by 5 bases and 3 bases, with 7 bases remaining between them. The germline gives CDR1 SGHAT, CDR2 FQNNGV. The chain's CDR3 is CASSPLYTEAFF. The CDR3 region has the DNA TGTGCCAGCAGCCCCCTCTACACTGAAGCTTTCTTT.

The sample holds many counts of this clonotype. This chain links TRBV7-8 with TRBJ2-2; D may be TRBD1 (6 bases). Trimming shortened V by 1 base and J by 3 bases, and 12 bases separated the two germline ends. The CDR3 is made up of 16 amino acids. Germline CDR1 is SGHVS and CDR2 is FQNEAQ. Here the CDR3 DNA reads TGTGCCAGCAGCTTAGAAGGACAGCTATACACCGGGGAGCTGTTTTTT. Amino acids: CASSLEGQLYTGELFF.